The next 26 T cell receptor beta chains were all read from a single sample in a study of control samples from healthy donors and cancer patients. Generated by immunoSEQ multiplex PCR, the TCRdb table keeps only in-frame clones and is missing some. The sample gives about 46,000 clones, roughly 90% of which show up once; about 39% is in the top ten. The sample consisted of PBMCs. The receptors derive from a man aged 50 to 59 with head and neck cancer.

CDR3 sequence reads: CASRLLAGGRNEQFF. The CDR3 coding sequence is TGTGCCAGCAGGTTACTAGCGGGAGGTAGGAATGAGCAGTTCTTC. The chain uses TRBV5-6 and TRBJ2-1; 12 bases agree with TRBD2. V lost 5 bases and J lost 7; bases outside the gene matches: 7. Germline values: CDR1 SGHDT, CDR2 YYEEEE. This CDR3 is built from 15 residues. The full variable domain, completed using reference TRBV5-6 and TRBJ2-1, is DAGVTQSPTHLIKTRGQQVTLRCSPKSGHDTVSWYQQALGQGPQFIFQYYEEEERQRGNFPDRFSGHQFPNYSSELNVNALLLGDSALYLCASRLLAGGRNEQFFGPGTRLTVL.

This chain connects TRBV2 to TRBJ2-3; 11 nucleotides match TRBD2. J gave up 2 bases and V 4 bases, and 2 bases lay outside the gene matches. This CDR3 comprises 15 residues. Germline-derived CDR1 and CDR2 are SNHLY and FYNNEI. CDR3 bases: TGTGCCAGCAGTGGGGGACTAGCGGACACAGATACGCAGTATTTT. This gives the protein CASSGGLADTDTQYF.

The chain recombines TRBV7-8 with TRBJ1-4; TRBD1 matches 9 bases. This CDR3 has 15 residues. V trimming: 6 bases; J trimming: 6 bases; junction bases outside the gene matches: 8. Per the germline V gene, CDR1 is SGHVS and CDR2 is FQNEAQ. The CDR3 reads CASSQMTGGHEKLFF. The CDR3 region has the DNA TGTGCCAGCAGTCAAATGACAGGGGGTCATGAAAAACTGTTTTTT. Combining the CDR3 with reference TRBV7-8 and TRBJ1-4 gives the whole variable domain GAGVSQSPRYKVAKRGQDVALRCDPISGHVSLFWYQQALGQGPEFLTYFQNEAQLDKSGLPSDRFFAERPEGSVSTLKIQRTQQEDSAVYLCASSQMTGGHEKLFFGSGTQLSVL.

The chain combines TRBV5-1 with TRBJ2-3, with D maybe TRBD2 (5 bases). CDR3 size: 14 residues. Trimming took off 4 bases at V and 1 base at J, with 10 bases between the two ends. The germline gives CDR1 SGHRS, CDR2 YFSETQ. The CDR3: CASSTPGGTDTQYF. The DNA for the CDR3 is TGCGCCAGCAGCACACCCGGGGGCACAGATACGCAGTATTTT. The full variable domain, rest sourced from reference TRBV5-1 and TRBJ2-3, is KAGVTQTPRYLIKTRGQQVTLSCSPISGHRSVSWYQQTPGQGLQFLFEYFSETQRNKGNFPGRFSGRQFSNSRSEMNVSTLELGDSALYLCASSTPGGTDTQYFGPGTRLTVL.

V gene TRBV4-1 combines with J gene TRBJ1-4; D unresolved. The V end lost 5 bases, the J end lost 8 bases, and 18 bases lay between the germline ends. The CDR3 length is 15 residues. The germline gives CDR1 MGHRA, CDR2 YSYEKL. CDR3 loop: CASSYTSVGEEKLFF. DNA of the CDR3: TGCGCCAGCAGCTATACGAGCGTGGGCGAAGAAAAACTGTTTTTT.

The rearrangement uses TRBV30 and TRBJ1-2; TRBD1 is a possible D gene (5 bases). V lost 4 bases, J lost 4 bases, and 19 bases lay in between. CDR1 is GTSNPN and CDR2 is SVGIG in the germline V gene (reference sequence). The CDR3 contains 15 residues. This CDR3 is CAWIPPRGAFYGYTF. In DNA form, the CDR3 reads TGTGCCTGGATCCCTCCCAGAGGGGCCTTCTATGGCTACACCTTC.

The chain employs TRBV5-3 and TRBJ1-2; 7 nucleotides match TRBD1. Being an ORF, TRBV5-3 has a function that is uncertain. V lost 4 bases and J lost 4; bases outside the gene matches: 4. The CDR3 runs 13 residues. The CDR3 is CARSLGQIYGYTF. Written as DNA, the CDR3 is TGTGCCAGAAGCCTGGGACAGATCTATGGCTACACCTTC.

V and J are TRBV28 and TRBJ2-3; perhaps TRBD2 as D (5 bases). This CDR3 contains 15 residues. With 5 bases removed from V and 5 bases from J, the gap between germline ends came to 17 bases. Germline values: CDR1 MDHEN, CDR2 SYDVKM. The CDR3 coding sequence is TGTGCCAGCAGTCCCCCCCGGTGGAGGCGAGATACGCAGTATTTT. Its protein is CASSPPRWRRDTQYF. Together with reference TRBV28 and TRBJ2-3, the CDR3 gives the full variable domain: DVKVTQSSRYLVKRTGEKVFLECVQDMDHENMFWYRQDPGLGLRLIYFSYDVKMKEKGDIPEGYSVSREKKERFSLILESASTNQTSMYLCASSPPRWRRDTQYFGPGTRLTVL.

With respect to this clone: One junction end disagrees with the germline gene, perhaps due to a read error. V gene TRBV5-4 combines with J gene TRBJ2-2, with D uncertain. The germline V gene encodes CDR1 SGHNT and CDR2 YYREEE (reference sequence). The CDR3 consists of 17 residues. The DNA for the CDR3 is TGTGCCAGCAGCTTGGTCGGATTTGACGCGAACACTGGGGAGCTGTTTTTT. It yields the protein CASSLVGFDANTGELFF. The complete variable domain, with remaining parts taken from reference TRBV5-4 and TRBJ2-2, reads ETGVTQSPTHLIKTRGQQVTLRCSSQSGHNTVSWYQQALGQGPQFIFQYYREEENGRGNFPPRFSGLQFPNYSSELNVNALELDDSALYLCASSLVGFDANTGELFFGEGSRLTVL.

This clone has only a few counts. This chain uses TRBV2 with TRBJ2-1; D ambiguous. Looked up from germline, CDR1 is SNHLY and CDR2 is FYNNEI. V lost 6 bases and J 7 bases, leaving 4 bases between the germline ends. The CDR3 is 10 residues long. The CDR3: CASRSNEQFF. CDR3 DNA: TGTGCCAGCAGGTCGAATGAGCAGTTCTTC. Filled out from reference TRBV2 and TRBJ2-1, the complete variable domain reads EPEVTQTPSHQVTQMGQEVILRCVPISNHLYFYWYRQILGQKVEFLVSFYNNEISEKSEIFDDQFSVERPDGSNFTLKIRSTKLEDSAMYFCASRSNEQFFGPGTRLTVL.

The chain couples TRBV5-1 to TRBJ2-7; 7 bases are shared with TRBD1. V shed 3 bases and J 3 bases; nucleotides not matched to a gene: 3. The CDR3 loop spans 13 amino acids. CDR1 SGHRS and CDR2 YFSETQ come from the germline V gene. CDR3 protein: CASSSSGGYEQYF. The DNA of the CDR3 is TGCGCCAGCAGCTCATCAGGGGGCTACGAGCAGTACTTC.

This chain connects TRBV27 to TRBJ1-1; D not resolved. Deletions cut 8 bases from V and 6 bases from J, with 13 bases between. The germline V gene encodes CDR1 MNHEY and CDR2 SMNVEV (reference sequence). CDR3 length equals 12 residues. The CDR3 DNA follows: TGTGCCAGCGGCCCGATTCGCGCTGAAGCTTTCTTT. It translates to CASGPIRAEAFF.

The rearrangement uses TRBV19 and TRBJ2-1, with 8 nucleotides matching TRBD1. CDR1 is LNHDA, CDR2 SQIVND, per germline (reference sequence). CDR3 length: 15 residues. Germline trimming cut 4 bases from V and 8 bases from J; bases unmatched to any gene: 10. CDR3 in DNA: TGTGCCAGTAGTAAAAACAGGGGGTCCAGGGATGAGCAGTTCTTC. Amino acids: CASSKNRGSRDEQFF.

The genes are TRBV19 and TRBJ2-7; the D is unclear. CDR1 LNHDA and CDR2 SQIVND come from the germline V gene (reference sequence). V lost 4 bases and J 4 bases, leaving 11 bases between the germline ends. This CDR3 region has 13 residues. The CDR3 DNA reads as TGTGCCAGTAGTAGGGCGGCGCAGTACGAGCAGTACTTC. Its translation is CASSRAAQYEQYF.

This clone was observed once. The chain is built from TRBV28 and TRBJ2-5; TRBD2 might be the D (6 bases). The CDR3 has 16 amino acids. From germline, CDR1 is MDHEN and CDR2 SYDVKM. V was clipped by 4 bases and J by 5 bases, with 20 bases between them. CDR3 in amino acids: CASSSSQRAARETQYF. CDR3 bases: TGTGCCAGCAGTTCGAGTCAGCGGGCCGCTCGGGAGACCCAGTACTTC.

The chain recombines TRBV29-1 with TRBJ2-7; no definite D call. Germline V gives CDR1 SQVTM, CDR2 ANQGSEA. V was shortened by 4 bases and J by 1 base, with 5 bases between the two germline ends. This CDR3 region has 11 residues. The DNA of the CDR3 is TGCAGCGTTGTGGAATCCTACGAGCAGTACTTC. Translation: CSVVESYEQYF.

This chain connects TRBV5-1 to TRBJ2-7, with a tentative D call TRBD2 (5 bases). In germline, CDR1 is SGHRS, CDR2 YFSETQ. V lost 5 bases and J 1 base, leaving 19 bases between the germline ends. The CDR3 is 16 residues long. The CDR3 DNA reads as TGCGCCAGCAGTCCCCGGGATAACATAGGGTCCTACGAGCAGTACTTC. Amino acid sequence: CASSPRDNIGSYEQYF. Full variable domain (rest looked up from reference TRBV5-1 and TRBJ2-7): KAGVTQTPRYLIKTRGQQVTLSCSPISGHRSVSWYQQTPGQGLQFLFEYFSETQRNKGNFPGRFSGRQFSNSRSEMNVSTLELGDSALYLCASSPRDNIGSYEQYFGPGTRLTVT.

The gene calls are TRBV5-6 and TRBJ1-4; maybe TRBD1 (5 bases). Trimming pared 5 bases from V and 8 bases from J, leaving 13 bases between. The CDR3 loop spans 13 amino acids. Per germline, CDR1 SGHDT and CDR2 YYEEEE. CDR3 protein: CASRLGVSEKLFF. The CDR3 DNA reads as TGTGCCAGCAGGCTGGGGGTCAGCGAAAAACTGTTTTTT.

This chain uses TRBV7-2 with TRBJ1-1; 7 nucleotides align to TRBD1. This CDR3 has 14 residues. Germline V lookup: CDR1 SGHTA, CDR2 FQGNSA. With V trimmed by 5 bases and J by 4 bases, 7 bases remained unmatched. CDR3 amino acids: CASSKRQGGTEAFF. The CDR3 DNA reads as TGTGCCAGCAGCAAGCGACAGGGAGGCACTGAAGCTTTCTTT.

This clone was found once. The rearrangement joins TRBV28 to TRBJ2-1, with D tentatively TRBD1 (5 bases). The CDR3 sequence is 14 residues long. The germline V and J ends were trimmed by 3 bases and 2 bases, with 8 bases remaining between them. Germline loops: CDR1 MDHEN, CDR2 SYDVKM. CDR3 sequence reads: CASSLWGAYNEQFF. The CDR3 nucleotides are TGTGCCAGCAGTTTGTGGGGCGCCTACAATGAGCAGTTCTTC.

The chain recombines TRBV16 with TRBJ2-7; D is unclear. Germline lookup yields CDR1 KGHSY and CDR2 FQNENV. The CDR3 is 12 amino acids. With 2 bases removed from V and 2 bases from J, the gap between germline ends came to 4 bases. The CDR3 region is CASSQEAYEQYF. CDR3 in DNA: TGTGCCAGCAGCCAAGAAGCCTACGAGCAGTACTTC.

This clone was seen a single time. The chain has TRBV7-8 and TRBJ2-3; D is ambiguous. From germline, CDR1 is SGHVS and CDR2 FQNEAQ. The CDR3 is 14 residues long. V lost 5 bases and J 6 bases, leaving 15 bases between the germline ends. The CDR3 coding sequence is TGTGCCAGCAGCCCGCGACCCCGATCGGATACGCAGTATTTT. Translated, it gives CASSPRPRSDTQYF.

This chain links TRBV7-3 with TRBJ2-5, with D possibly being TRBD2 (5 bases). Trimming shortened V by 5 bases and J by 1 base, and 8 bases separated the two germline ends. CDR1 SGHTA and CDR2 FQGTGA come from the germline V gene. This CDR3 spans 13 amino acids. CDR3 nucleotide sequence: TGTGCCAGCAGCCGACTACGCCAAGAGACCCAGTACTTC. Its protein product is CASSRLRQETQYF.

J is TRBJ1-5 and V is TRBV18; D ambiguous. The CDR3 is 13 residues long. Trimming shortened V by 1 base and J by 5 bases, and 6 bases separated the two germline ends. Germline CDR1 and CDR2: KGHSH and LQKENI. This CDR3 reads CASSPRGDQPQHF. Written as DNA, the CDR3 is TGTGCCAGCTCACCACGGGGTGATCAGCCCCAGCATTTT.

This chain connects TRBV18 to TRBJ2-3; D uncertain. V was trimmed by 3 bases and J by 2 bases, leaving 9 bases between them. The CDR3 is 14 amino acids. The germline CDR1 and CDR2 sequences are KGHSH and LQKENI. CDR3 sequence: CASSPPVATDTQYF. The CDR3 nucleotides read TGTGCCAGCTCACCCCCGGTGGCCACAGATACGCAGTATTTT.

The chain recombines TRBV19 with TRBJ2-1; 10 bases fit TRBD1. V lost 6 bases, J lost 7 bases, and 15 bases stayed unmatched. There are 17 residues in the CDR3. Germline lookup yields CDR1 LNHDA and CDR2 SQIVND (reference sequence). The CDR3 DNA is TGTGCCAGTAGGTGGAGGGGACAGGGGACGGGATCGAATGAGCAGTTCTTC. Translated: CASRWRGQGTGSNEQFF.